This TCR beta chain was identified in a study of radiation and T cells in renal cell carcinoma. Trimming cost V 1 base and J 4 bases, with 16 bases left between them. The CDR3 consists of 17 residues. Germline V gene data show CDR1 as SGHAT and CDR2 as FQDESV (reference sequence). Regarding time point: blood 2 weeks post-SBRT. Treatment noted: 15 Gy SBRT to primary tumor, nephrectomy 4 weeks later. Repertoires were generated with immunoSEQ multiplex PCR, while TCRdb's copy carries only in-frame clones and drops some. The table shows some 130,000 clones, with approximately 78% occurring only once. The V gene is TRBV11-1, the J gene TRBJ2-2; no definite D call. This receptor was obtained from a woman in her sixties or seventies with renal cell carcinoma. This specimen consisted of blood, obtained from a patient whose treatment included radiotherapy and nephrectomy. The CDR3 loop is CASSLDRAPFPTGELFF. The DNA for the CDR3 is TGTGCCAGCAGCTTAGACAGAGCTCCCTTCCCCACCGGGGAGCTGTTTTTT. The entire variable domain, with the rest obtained from reference TRBV11-1 and TRBJ2-2, is as follows: EAEVAQSPRYKITEKSQAVAFWCDPISGHATLYWYRQILGQGPELLVQFQDESVVDDSQLPKDRFSAERLKGVDSTLKIQPAELGDSAMYLCASSLDRAPFPTGELFFGEGSRLTVL.